This TCR beta chain was captured by sequencing in a study of T cell repertoires in cytomegalovirus infection. Study-wide results and limits: HLA-C-restricted CMV clonotypes gave the most frequent clonotype in two of eight donors. Summed frequency of shared TCR beta families picked out CMV carriers who also had the relevant HLA.

The CDR3 runs to 14 residues. The V gene lost 5 bases and the J gene lost 4 bases, with 11 bases spanning the gap. Points on this clonotype: Its antigen is not identified.

TCRdb re-called the reads with MiXCR, one entry per CDR3 protein. The data hold 200,000 or so distinct CDR3 sequences, with roughly 19% observed a single time. The chain combines TRBV12-3 or TRBV12-4 with TRBJ2-2; D not resolved. The clonotype was recovered from a human donor in good health (CMV status not recorded). Some clones in this sample may be carry-over from other donors' samples. Sequenced material: PBMCs. The CDR3 protein is CASSAGVGTGELFF. The CDR3 DNA follows: TGTGCCAGCAGTGCCGGCGTAGGCACCGGGGAGCTGTTTTTT.